This entry concerns a single T cell receptor (beta chain). This clone showed up just a few times. It lacks a known antigen. No clone much larger than this one lies a single base away; base qualities are absent. The method was the immunoSEQ multiplex PCR assay. To provide template for TCR sequencing, every sample had RNA extracted and reverse transcribed into cDNA. SuperScript III was used for first-strand cDNA synthesis, primed with a 2:1 mix of oligo-dT and random hexamers. A synthetic immune receptor repertoire was used to assess amplification bias, and residual bias was removed computationally. In the paper's pipeline: Raw reads were preprocessed to remove errors, and CDR3 was defined according to IMGT conventions as the region from the conserved cysteine to phenylalanine. To get clonality, Shannon entropy was normalized by log2 of the number of productive unique TCRs and the result was subtracted from 1. Whether each scalp clone was CD4 or CD8 was inferred by checking scalp TCRbeta sequences against the CD4 and CD8 repertoires from sorted blood. The table comes from immuneACCESS by way of TCRdb, which keeps in-frame sequences with V and J called. Part of the clones is missing from these tables; in studies checked, under half for an unresolved V gene and the rest for unknown reasons. Clonal size and the V and J genes are those of that table, whereas D and trimming came from the DNA. Across this sample there are around 19,000 clones, with approximately 59% seen only once. Around 8% of the sample is in the top ten clones.

These data belong to a study of CD8+ T cells in alopecia areata (dated by TCRdb to 2016 to 2018). Regarding the study in general: The treated patients took part in an open-label pilot trial in which moderate-to-severe alopecia areata was treated with oral tofacitinib at 5 to 10 mg twice daily. Tofacitinib was administered for 6 to 18 months, and 6 months of follow-up off drug were then conducted to assess delayed response and recurrence. In treated patients, disease severity was measured using the SALT score, which gives the percentage of scalp surface area affected. High-throughput TCRbeta sequencing was used to examine T cell clonal expansion in alopecia areata in both the C3H/HeJ mouse model and human patients. In humans, TCRbeta sequencing was performed on scalp tissue and on sorted CD4+ and CD8+ peripheral blood T cells from healthy controls and from patients with patchy or totalis/universalis alopecia areata. Tofacitinib-treated patients had biopsies at baseline and at 4 and 24 weeks of treatment, with a later scalp biopsy in several patients. Scalp clonality was compared across normal scalp (n=4), patchy alopecia areata scalp (n=8), and alopecia totalis/universalis scalp (n=8). The RNA source kit depended on sample type: the PAXgene miRNA kit for fixed scalp, the miRNeasy kit for PBMCs, and the RNeasy kit for mouse skin. immunoSEQ multiplex PCR using 35 Vbeta forward primers and 13 Jbeta reverse primers was used to amplify TCRbeta CDR3 regions. The full study reports these points: Shared TCR sequences between patients were less evident than in mice, which may be partly attributable to HLA diversity in the patient population. Because the treated cohort was small and had just a single nonresponder, larger studies are needed to establish links between baseline CD8+ expansion and response. Lesional scalp, especially in alopecia totalis/universalis, showed higher clonality and more expanded CD8+ clones than normal scalp, suggesting antigenic drive. Scalp TCR repertoire analysis is complicated because resident alphabeta T cells in normal human skin are also sequenced, whereas mouse skin is dominated by gammadelta T cells. With tofacitinib, both scalp clonality and the number of expanded CD8+ clones among the top 100 scalp clones went down significantly. During tofacitinib treatment, many expanded lesional clones remained in scalp and blood, and this persistence may partly explain relapse after treatment is stopped.

From V the trimming removes 3 bases and from J it removes 7 bases, while the gene matches leave 5 bases of the junction unaccounted for. The germline V gene (reference sequence) supplies CDR1 MNHEY and CDR2 SMNVEV. CDR3 length: 14 amino acids, cysteine to phenylalanine. This entry keeps only the CDR3 DNA: 42 bases, framed from base 1. The time point label on this specimen signifies: less than five weeks on oral tofacitinib. This sample's treatment or condition label indicates: oral pan-JAK inhibitor, 5-10 mg twice daily. From alopecia areata patients, peripheral blood was collected along with lesional scalp punch biopsies. Human scalp biopsies were immediately fixed in PAXgene tissue containers.

The source was skin, collected at week 4, from a patient treated with tofacitinib. The source is a human donor with alopecia areata. The V and J genes are TRBV27 and TRBJ1-4; the central 7 bases match TRBD1. The sequenced DNA is TGTGCCAGCAGTTTGCAGACAGGGCCTGAAAAACTGTTTTTT. It encodes CASSLQTGPEKLFF.